Each of the 28 T cell receptor beta chains below was sequenced from the same sample in a study of T cells after posttransplantation cyclophosphamide. Busulfan-fludarabine conditioning, marrow transplant, and cyclophosphamide on days +3 and +4 were administered. The assay was immunoSEQ multiplex PCR, and TCRdb's table has in-frame clones only and misses some. The data show 3,500 to 5,500 clones, approximately 82% seen once. Sequences were derived from PBMCs, sampled 86 days after allogeneic stem cell transplant with posttransplant cyclophosphamide. The receptors come from a male patient aged 50 to 59 who received an allogeneic stem cell transplant from an unrelated donor, was CMV-positive, and had acute GVHD only. Some T cells may be the graft donor's.

The genes are TRBV11-2 and TRBJ2-7; TRBD1 agrees at 10 bases. V trimming: 0 bases; J trimming: 4 bases; junction bases outside the gene matches: 6. Germline CDR1 SGHAT, CDR2 FQNNGV. The CDR3 extends over 16 amino acids. This CDR3 is CASSLEAGQGVYEQYF. CDR3 DNA sequence: TGTGCCAGCAGCTTAGAAGCTGGACAGGGGGTTTACGAGCAGTACTTC.

This clone was detected a few times. The chain couples TRBV5-6 to TRBJ1-4, with D uncertain. Looked up from germline, CDR1 is SGHDT and CDR2 is YYEEEE. V was shortened by 2 bases and J by 5 bases, with 10 bases between the two germline ends. The CDR3 runs 14 residues. This CDR3 reads CASSFAARNEKLFF. CDR3 DNA sequence: TGTGCCAGCAGCTTTGCGGCGAGGAATGAAAAACTGTTTTTT.

The chain employs TRBV28 and TRBJ2-7; 9 nucleotides agree with TRBD1. The CDR3 has 15 residues. The germline V gene has CDR1 MDHEN and CDR2 SYDVKM. J lost 2 bases, V lost 6 bases, and 8 bases had no gene match. The DNA of the CDR3 is TGTGCCAGCAGCTCGACCGGGACAGGGACCTACGAGCAGTACTTC. Residues: CASSSTGTGTYEQYF.

This clone was picked up one time. The chain couples TRBV28 to TRBJ1-5; 7 bases map to TRBD1. The germline gives CDR1 MDHEN, CDR2 SYDVKM. Trimming took 4 bases from V and 5 from J; bases not matched to a gene: 8. The length of the CDR3 is 15 residues. CDR3: CASSYGDREYQPQHF. The CDR3 nucleotides are TGTGCCAGCAGTTATGGGGACAGAGAATATCAGCCCCAGCATTTT.

This rearrangement joins TRBV14 to TRBJ2-5; unclear D gene. The CDR3 is made up of 12 amino acids. Trimming shortened V by 0 bases and J by 7 bases, and 6 bases separated the two germline ends. Germline V gene lookup returns CDR1 SGHDN and CDR2 FVKESK. The CDR3 sequence is CASSQDDWTQYF. The CDR3 nucleotides read TGTGCCAGCAGCCAAGATGACTGGACCCAGTACTTC. The whole variable domain, filled in from reference TRBV14 and TRBJ2-5, reads EAGVTQFPSHSVIEKGQTVTLRCDPISGHDNLYWYRRVMGKEIKFLLHFVKESKQDESGMPNNRFLAERTGGTYSTLKVQPAELEDSGVYFCASSQDDWTQYFGPGTRLLVL.

The chain links TRBV19 to TRBJ1-2; possible D gene TRBD1, 5 bases. Germline CDR1 LNHDA, CDR2 SQIVND (reference sequence). V lost 5 bases, J lost 5 bases, and 15 bases lay in between. CDR3 length: 14 residues. CDR3: CASSSLAGKYGYTF. As DNA, the CDR3 is TGTGCCAGTAGTTCCCTGGCAGGGAAATATGGCTACACCTTC.

This rearrangement joins TRBV10-2 to TRBJ1-1; TRBD1 agrees at 8 bases. Germline V CDR1 and CDR2: WSHSY, SAAADI. The trim removed 6 bases at V and 7 bases at J, leaving 7 bases unmatched. CDR3 length equals 13 residues. In DNA form, the CDR3 reads TGCGCCAGCAGGGACAGGGTTCTGGGTGAAGCTTTCTTT. Its protein is CASRDRVLGEAFF.

The chain recombines TRBV28 with TRBJ1-1; D is unresolved. This CDR3 contains 16 residues. The germline V gene has CDR1 MDHEN and CDR2 SYDVKM. Trimming took 5 bases from V and 1 from J, leaving 17 bases between them. Here the CDR3 reads CASSPLISSRNTEAFF. The CDR3 DNA reads TGTGCCAGCAGTCCCTTAATATCATCCAGGAACACTGAAGCTTTCTTT.

The chain employs TRBV5-4 and TRBJ2-5; 7 positions match TRBD2. The CDR3 spans 15 residues. Germline CDR1 reads SGHNT; CDR2 reads YYREEE (reference sequence). Trimming cost V 1 base and J 3 bases; bases outside gene matches: 6. The CDR3 here is CASSLRLAGKETQYF. Here the CDR3 DNA reads TGTGCCAGCAGCTTGAGACTAGCTGGTAAAGAGACCCAGTACTTC. Variable domain in full (rest from reference TRBV5-4 and TRBJ2-5): ETGVTQSPTHLIKTRGQQVTLRCSSQSGHNTVSWYQQALGQGPQFIFQYYREEENGRGNFPPRFSGLQFPNYSSELNVNALELDDSALYLCASSLRLAGKETQYFGPGTRLLVL.

The chain couples TRBV10-1 to TRBJ2-3; TRBD2 matches at 9 bases. The germline V gene has CDR1 WNHNN and CDR2 SYGVQD (reference sequence). V was pared by 6 bases and J by 2 bases, with 6 bases of the junction left unmatched. The CDR3 length is 15 residues. CDR3 sequence reads: CASSQTSGTTDTQYF. The CDR3 region has the DNA TGCGCCAGCAGCCAGACTAGCGGAACCACAGATACGCAGTATTTT.

This rearrangement joins TRBV5-8 to TRBJ2-4; 7 nucleotides match TRBD1. Germline V gene sequence: CDR1 SGHTS, CDR2 YDEGEE. The CDR3 consists of 15 residues. The junction had 5 bases not matched to a gene; V was cut back by 2 bases and J by 3 bases. CDR3 protein: CASSFLSGGKNIQYF. As DNA, the CDR3 is TGTGCCAGCAGCTTCCTCTCAGGGGGCAAAAACATTCAGTACTTC.

This clone came up once. This chain links TRBV28 with TRBJ1-3; D remains unclear. V was shortened by 6 bases and J by 0 bases, with 15 bases between the two germline ends. The CDR3 consists of 16 residues. The germline V gene has CDR1 MDHEN and CDR2 SYDVKM. The DNA of the CDR3 is TGTGCCAGCAGCCGCACCGCTTCCAGCTCTGGAAACACCATATATTTT. Translation gives CASSRTASSSGNTIYF.

V and J are TRBV5-1 and TRBJ2-1, with 9 bases identical to TRBD2. The CDR3 has 20 residues. V lost 4 bases to trimming and J lost 0 bases; unmatched junction nucleotides: 17. Germline CDR1 SGHRS, CDR2 YFSETQ. CDR3 loop: CASSVLPGGSGSSSYNEQFF. The CDR3 DNA follows: TGCGCCAGCAGCGTTCTCCCGGGTGGTAGCGGGAGTAGCTCCTACAATGAGCAGTTCTTC.

V gene TRBV27 combines with J gene TRBJ2-7, with no clear D. CDR3 length equals 13 residues. In germline, CDR1 is MNHEY, CDR2 SMNVEV (reference sequence). Trimming took off 4 bases at V and 4 bases at J, with 11 bases between the two ends. The CDR3 is CASSWNVRYEQYF. The CDR3 nucleotides are TGTGCCAGCAGTTGGAATGTGAGGTACGAGCAGTACTTC.

CDR3 bases: TGTGCCAGCAGCTATGGACTAGCGGGGGGGCCAGGACTCAATGAGCAGTTCTTC. Translating it yields CASSYGLAGGPGLNEQFF. V is TRBV7-9 and J is TRBJ2-1; 15 bases are shared with TRBD2. CDR1 and CDR2 from the germline V gene are SEHNR and FQNEAQ (reference sequence). Trimming cost V 4 bases and J 6 bases; bases outside gene matches: 10. This CDR3 spans 18 amino acids.

The chain has TRBV6-1 and TRBJ1-2; 7 nucleotides match TRBD1. Looked up from germline, CDR1 is MNHNS and CDR2 is SASEGT. V dropped 2 bases and J dropped 3; count of bases not matched to a gene: 6. The CDR3 totals 15 residues. CDR3 DNA sequence: TGTGCCAGCAGTGAACGGGACAGAAGTCACTATGGCTACACCTTC. Protein: CASSERDRSHYGYTF.

This clone has more than one count but fewer than ten. The chain carries TRBV28 and TRBJ2-2; 15 bases are a match to TRBD2. The CDR3 runs 17 residues. The V and J ends lost 4 bases and 6 bases, in that order; junction bases with no gene match: 6. Germline V gene sequence: CDR1 MDHEN, CDR2 SYDVKM. CDR3 protein: CASSSWGLAGGPGELFF. CDR3 DNA: TGTGCCAGCAGTTCTTGGGGACTAGCGGGAGGACCCGGGGAGCTGTTTTTT.

V and J are TRBV10-3 and TRBJ2-2; 9 bases map to TRBD2. The CDR3 is made up of 16 amino acids. Germline CDR1 reads ENHRY; CDR2 reads SYGVKD. Germline trimming cut 4 bases from V and 0 bases from J; bases unmatched to any gene: 3. The CDR3 nucleotides read TGTGCCATCAGTGGGAGCGGGGGGACGAACACCGGGGAGCTGTTTTTT. Translated, it gives CAISGSGGTNTGELFF.

The chain combines TRBV13 with TRBJ1-3, with D hard to call. Looked up from germline, CDR1 is PRHDT and CDR2 is FYEKMQ (reference sequence). V was shortened by 5 bases and J by 0 bases, with 23 bases between the two germline ends. This CDR3 spans 19 amino acids. The CDR3 DNA is TGTGCCAGCAGCCCACAGATTACGTACCCAGAATACTCTGGAAACACCATATATTTT. It encodes CASSPQITYPEYSGNTIYF.

The chain couples TRBV19 to TRBJ2-7; 7 positions match TRBD2. Germline V CDR1 and CDR2: LNHDA, SQIVND (reference sequence). J lost 4 bases, V lost 2 bases, and 5 bases had no gene match. CDR3 length: 14 residues. The CDR3 region has the DNA TGTGCCAGTAGTATAATGGCGGGAGCGTACGAGCAGTACTTC. Translation: CASSIMAGAYEQYF.

The rearrangement links TRBV7-9 to TRBJ2-7; perhaps TRBD1 as D (9 bases). Trimming took off 5 bases at V and 5 bases at J, with 19 bases between the two ends. Germline values: CDR1 SEHNR, CDR2 FQNEAQ (reference sequence). The CDR3 has 15 residues. The CDR3 nucleotides are TGTGCCAGCAGCCCCGCGGGGGGACAGGGAAACGAGCAGTACTTC. Encoded protein: CASSPAGGQGNEQYF.

V usage is TRBV5-5 and J usage is TRBJ1-4; TRBD1 is a possible D gene (6 bases). Germline CDR1 and CDR2: SGHKS and YYEKEE (reference sequence). This CDR3 spans 16 amino acids. V was clipped by 0 bases and J by 2 bases, with 11 bases between them. CDR3 region: CASSLGPTGTNEKLFF. Here the CDR3 DNA reads TGTGCCAGCAGCTTGGGCCCCACAGGGACTAATGAAAAACTGTTTTTT. The whole variable domain, filled in from reference TRBV5-5 and TRBJ1-4, reads DAGVTQSPTHLIKTRGQQVTLRCSPISGHKSVSWYQQVLGQGPQFIFQYYEKEERGRGNFPDRFSARQFPNYSSELNVNALLLGDSALYLCASSLGPTGTNEKLFFGSGTQLSVL.

V gene TRBV19 combines with J gene TRBJ2-2; TRBD2 aligns across 10 bases. V shed 2 bases, J shed 1 base, and the junction held 1 base outside the gene matches. The CDR3 is made up of 16 amino acids. The germline gives CDR1 LNHDA, CDR2 SQIVND (reference sequence). CDR3 sequence: CASSIRLAGNTGELFF. CDR3 nucleotides: TGTGCCAGTAGTATAAGACTAGCGGGGAACACCGGGGAGCTGTTTTTT.

This chain uses TRBV5-6 with TRBJ2-2; D unresolved. Looked up from germline, CDR1 is SGHDT and CDR2 is YYEEEE. V was pared by 0 bases and J by 4 bases, with 13 bases between. This CDR3 has 16 amino acids. This CDR3 is CASSLVLSPGTGELFF. The CDR3 DNA reads as TGTGCCAGCAGCTTGGTCCTTAGCCCGGGCACCGGGGAGCTGTTTTTT.

The rearrangement uses TRBV5-4 and TRBJ1-4; possible D gene TRBD1, 6 bases. The germline V gene has CDR1 SGHNT and CDR2 YYREEE (reference sequence). This CDR3 is 15 amino acids long. The V end was cut by 1 base, the J end by 0 bases, with 7 bases between. The CDR3 DNA reads TGTGCCAGCAGCTTGTCAGGGGCAACTAATGAAAAACTGTTTTTT. This translates into CASSLSGATNEKLFF.

The chain couples TRBV28 to TRBJ1-1; D unresolved. The V end was cut by 3 bases, the J end by 4 bases, with 12 bases between. From germline, CDR1 is MDHEN and CDR2 SYDVKM. The CDR3 has 14 amino acids. In DNA, the CDR3 is TGTGCCAGCAGTTTTGTTTCTGGGCGCACTGAAGCTTTCTTT. It yields the protein CASSFVSGRTEAFF. Full variable domain (remainder filled in from reference TRBV28 and TRBJ1-1): DVKVTQSSRYLVKRTGEKVFLECVQDMDHENMFWYRQDPGLGLRLIYFSYDVKMKEKGDIPEGYSVSREKKERFSLILESASTNQTSMYLCASSFVSGRTEAFFGQGTRLTVV.

This clone came up once. The chain employs TRBV14 and TRBJ2-7; TRBD2 aligns across 7 bases. Germline values: CDR1 SGHDN, CDR2 FVKESK. The CDR3 is 15 residues long. Trimming removed 2 bases from V and 0 bases from J; junction bases left unmatched: 4. CDR3 DNA sequence: TGTGCCAGCAGCCAATTACTAGCGAACTCCTACGAGCAGTACTTC. This codes for CASSQLLANSYEQYF. The full variable domain, its missing parts supplied by reference TRBV14 and TRBJ2-7, is EAGVTQFPSHSVIEKGQTVTLRCDPISGHDNLYWYRRVMGKEIKFLLHFVKESKQDESGMPNNRFLAERTGGTYSTLKVQPAELEDSGVYFCASSQLLANSYEQYFGPGTRLTVT.

The chain employs TRBV28 and TRBJ2-7, with unresolved D. Per the germline V gene, CDR1 is MDHEN and CDR2 is SYDVKM. This CDR3 has 11 amino acids. V lost 8 bases, J lost 2 bases, and 7 bases lay in between. Written as DNA, the CDR3 is TGTGCCAGCGGAGAGGCCTACGAGCAGTACTTC. Its translation: CASGEAYEQYF.